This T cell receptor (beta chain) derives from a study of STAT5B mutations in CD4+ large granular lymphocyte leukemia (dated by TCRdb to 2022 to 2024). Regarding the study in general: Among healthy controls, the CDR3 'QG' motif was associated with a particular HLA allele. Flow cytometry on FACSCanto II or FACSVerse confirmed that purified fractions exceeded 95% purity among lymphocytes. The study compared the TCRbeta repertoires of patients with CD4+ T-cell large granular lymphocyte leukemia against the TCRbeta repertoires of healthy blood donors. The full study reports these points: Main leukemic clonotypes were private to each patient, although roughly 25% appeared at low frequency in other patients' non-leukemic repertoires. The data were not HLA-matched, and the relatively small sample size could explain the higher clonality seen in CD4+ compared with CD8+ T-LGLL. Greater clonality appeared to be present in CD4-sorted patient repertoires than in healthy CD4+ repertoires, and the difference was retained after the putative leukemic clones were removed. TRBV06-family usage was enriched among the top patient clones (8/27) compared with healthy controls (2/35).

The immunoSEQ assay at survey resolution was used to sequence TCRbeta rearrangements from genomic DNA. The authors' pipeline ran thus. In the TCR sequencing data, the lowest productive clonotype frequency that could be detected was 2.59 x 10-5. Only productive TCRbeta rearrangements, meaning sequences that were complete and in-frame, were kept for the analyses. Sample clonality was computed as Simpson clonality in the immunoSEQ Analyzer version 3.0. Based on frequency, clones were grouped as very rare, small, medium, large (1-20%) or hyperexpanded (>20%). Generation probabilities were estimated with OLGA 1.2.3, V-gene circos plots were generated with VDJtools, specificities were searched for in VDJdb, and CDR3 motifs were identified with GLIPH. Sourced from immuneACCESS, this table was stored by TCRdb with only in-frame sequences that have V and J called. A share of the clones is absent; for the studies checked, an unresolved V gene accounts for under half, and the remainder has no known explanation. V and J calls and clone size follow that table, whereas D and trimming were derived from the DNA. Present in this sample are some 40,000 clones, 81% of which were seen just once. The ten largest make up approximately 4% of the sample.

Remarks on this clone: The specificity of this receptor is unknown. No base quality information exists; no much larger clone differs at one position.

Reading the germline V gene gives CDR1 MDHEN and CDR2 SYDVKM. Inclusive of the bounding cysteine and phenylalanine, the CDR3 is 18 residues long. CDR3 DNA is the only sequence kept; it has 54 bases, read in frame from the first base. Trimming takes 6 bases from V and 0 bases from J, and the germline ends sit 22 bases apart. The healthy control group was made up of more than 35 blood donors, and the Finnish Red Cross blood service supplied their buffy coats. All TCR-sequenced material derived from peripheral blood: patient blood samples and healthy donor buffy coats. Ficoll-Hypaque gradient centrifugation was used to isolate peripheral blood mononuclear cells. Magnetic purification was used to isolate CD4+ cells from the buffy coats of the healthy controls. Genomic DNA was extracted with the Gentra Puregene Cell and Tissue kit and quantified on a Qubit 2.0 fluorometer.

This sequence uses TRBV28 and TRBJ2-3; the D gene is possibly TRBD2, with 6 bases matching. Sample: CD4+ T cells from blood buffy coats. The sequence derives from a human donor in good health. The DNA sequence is TGTGCCAGCAGACCTGAACCGGGACTCAAGCCTAGCACAGATACGCAGTATTTT. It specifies CASRPEPGLKPSTDTQYF.